Following are 9 T cell receptor beta chains from one sample sequenced in a study of blood T cell repertoires in COVID-19. Clones were sequenced by immunoSEQ multiplex PCR, and TCRdb holds only the in-frame ones, with some missing. The data show approximately 89,000 clones, with about 85% seen just once and approximately 14% held by the top ten. The sample comprised peripheral blood. The receptors shown here come from an older woman with acute or convalescent COVID-19.

The rearrangement uses TRBV18 and TRBJ1-2; D uncertain. CDR3 length equals 17 residues. CDR1 and CDR2 (germline): KGHSH, LQKENI. V lost 3 bases and J lost 5, with 22 bases in between. The CDR3 region has the DNA TGTGCCAGCTCACCCCAAACCAGAGGGCGGCAACAATATGGCTACACCTTC. This encodes CASSPQTRGRQQYGYTF.

The rearrangement joins TRBV29-1 to TRBJ2-5, with 8 bases lining up with TRBD2. The length of the CDR3 is 14 residues. Trimming cost V 5 bases and J 5 bases; bases outside gene matches: 10. The V gene's germline CDR1 is SQVTM and CDR2 ANQGSEA. As DNA, the CDR3 is TGCAGCGTTTCCCCGGGGGGGTCCAGGGAGACCCAGTACTTC. Its translation is CSVSPGGSRETQYF.

The table lists this clone with a count of one. V is TRBV6-5 and J is TRBJ2-1; TRBD2 agrees at 7 bases. CDR3 length equals 15 residues. V was clipped by 2 bases and J by 0 bases; unmatched bases: 1. Per the germline V gene, CDR1 is MNHEY and CDR2 is SVGAGI. The CDR3 loop reads CASSYSGISYNEQFF. The CDR3 DNA is TGTGCCAGCAGTTACAGCGGGATCTCCTACAATGAGCAGTTCTTC.

The chain links TRBV24-1 to TRBJ2-5, with TRBD1 identical over 7 bases. Trimming cost V 3 bases and J 4 bases; bases outside gene matches: 7. The CDR3 covers 15 residues. From germline, CDR1 is KGHDR and CDR2 SFDVKD. CDR3 DNA: TGTGCCACCAGTGATCCCCAAGGGGGCGGAGAGACCCAGTACTTC. This codes for CATSDPQGGGETQYF.

The chain carries TRBV28 and TRBJ2-1; weak D call: TRBD2 (5 bases). Trimming shortened V by 5 bases and J by 0 bases, and 23 bases separated the two germline ends. Germline CDR1 is MDHEN and CDR2 is SYDVKM. The CDR3 loop spans 19 amino acids. CDR3 amino acids: CASSNGLGRAASSYNEQFF. The CDR3 DNA reads TGTGCCAGCAGTAACGGACTCGGACGGGCCGCGAGCTCCTACAATGAGCAGTTCTTC. Full variable domain (remainder filled in from reference TRBV28 and TRBJ2-1): DVKVTQSSRYLVKRTGEKVFLECVQDMDHENMFWYRQDPGLGLRLIYFSYDVKMKEKGDIPEGYSVSREKKERFSLILESASTNQTSMYLCASSNGLGRAASSYNEQFFGPGTRLTVL.

This clone appeared a few times. CDR3: CASRALRAGVTDTQYF. The CDR3 coding sequence is TGTGCCAGCAGGGCATTAAGGGCGGGAGTCACAGATACGCAGTATTTT. The V call is TRBV27, the J call TRBJ2-3, with 7 positions matching TRBD2. Germline loops: CDR1 MNHEY, CDR2 SMNVEV (reference sequence). The ends lost 6 bases at V and 2 bases at J; junction bases unmatched: 11. The CDR3 is 16 amino acids.

This clone has more than one count but fewer than ten. The chain uses TRBV11-3 and TRBJ2-7; perhaps TRBD2 as D (5 bases). The V gene lost 0 bases and the J gene lost 7 bases, with 13 bases spanning the gap. The CDR3 totals 14 residues. The germline CDR1 and CDR2 sequences are SGHNT and YENEEA. As DNA, the CDR3 is TGTGCCAGCAGCTTAGAGGGCAGGACGGGGGAGCAGTACGTC. Its translation is CASSLEGRTGEQYV.

The rearrangement uses TRBV30 and TRBJ1-2; TRBD1 matches 8 bases. CDR1 GTSNPN and CDR2 SVGIG come from the germline V gene (reference sequence). CDR3 length: 13 residues. Trimming at V came to 2 bases and at J to 7 bases, leaving 6 bases not matched to a gene. CDR3 residues: CAWSQGAQGGYTF. The CDR3 bases are TGTGCCTGGAGTCAGGGGGCCCAGGGTGGCTACACCTTC.

The CDR3 loop is CASSLVFQGAGTSGSTDTQYF. DNA of the CDR3: TGCGCCAGCAGCTTGGTATTCCAGGGAGCCGGGACTAGCGGTAGCACAGATACGCAGTATTTT. The chain has TRBV5-1 and TRBJ2-3; 11 bases match TRBD2. This CDR3 has 21 residues. Trimming took 0 bases from V and 0 from J; bases not matched to a gene: 15. Germline CDR1 reads SGHRS; CDR2 reads YFSETQ.